The 24 T cell receptor beta chains reported below all come from one sample, sequenced in a study of blood T cell repertoires in COVID-19. TCRdb keeps only in-frame clones here, not all; method: immunoSEQ multiplex PCR. The sample yields roughly 180,000 clones, 65% to 85% seen once. Sample: PBMCs or T cells enriched from blood (not recorded which). The origin of the receptors is a woman aged 35 to 49 with acute COVID-19.

This chain links TRBV7-9 with TRBJ2-2, with 8 bases that match TRBD2. V lost 0 bases and J lost 4; bases outside the gene matches: 4. CDR1 is SEHNR and CDR2 is FQNEAQ in the germline V gene (reference sequence). CDR3 length: 16 residues. Written as DNA, the CDR3 is TGTGCCAGCAGCTTAGCCGGGACTAGTACCACCGGGGAGCTGTTTTTT. Protein: CASSLAGTSTTGELFF.

The rearrangement joins TRBV29-1 to TRBJ1-5; D is perhaps TRBD1 (5 bases). Per the germline V gene, CDR1 is SQVTM and CDR2 is ANQGSEA. The CDR3 runs 17 residues. Trimming took 6 bases from V and 4 from J, leaving 25 bases between them. The CDR3 region is CSVVDAGSSNRNQPQHF. Here the CDR3 DNA reads TGCAGCGTGGTTGATGCAGGGTCAAGTAATAGGAATCAGCCCCAGCATTTT.

The chain has TRBV3-1 (or the pseudogene TRBV3-2) and TRBJ1-1, with D unclear. Trimming shortened V by 1 base and J by 1 base, and 4 bases separated the two germline ends. Germline V gene lookup returns CDR1 LGHDT and CDR2 YNNKEL (reference sequence). CDR3 size: 13 residues. CDR3 loop: CASSQVQNTEAFF. For the CDR3, the DNA is TGTGCCAGCAGCCAAGTTCAGAACACTGAAGCTTTCTTT.

Only one count was recorded for this clone. V gene TRBV5-4 combines with J gene TRBJ2-7, with a tentative D call TRBD1 (6 bases). This CDR3 comprises 13 residues. V lost 6 bases and J lost 6, with 16 bases in between. The germline gives CDR1 SGHNT, CDR2 YYREEE (reference sequence). CDR3 protein: CASTDRSRVEQYF. CDR3 sequence (DNA): TGTGCCAGCACCGACAGGTCTCGAGTCGAGCAGTACTTC. Combining the CDR3 with reference TRBV5-4 and TRBJ2-7 gives the whole variable domain ETGVTQSPTHLIKTRGQQVTLRCSSQSGHNTVSWYQQALGQGPQFIFQYYREEENGRGNFPPRFSGLQFPNYSSELNVNALELDDSALYLCASTDRSRVEQYFGPGTRLTVT.

V and J are TRBV19 and TRBJ1-1; TRBD1 matches 8 bases. V shed 7 bases, J shed 0 bases, and the junction held 13 bases outside the gene matches. The CDR3 sequence is 17 residues long. Germline V gene lookup returns CDR1 LNHDA and CDR2 SQIVND (reference sequence). CDR3 DNA: TGTGCCAGTAATACGGGACAGGATTTCTTCATGAACACTGAAGCTTTCTTT. Translation: CASNTGQDFFMNTEAFF.

The CDR3 protein is CASSQGNYLRGVNTEAFF. The CDR3 region has the DNA TGTGCCAGCAGCCAGGGCAATTACCTACGTGGGGTGAACACTGAAGCTTTCTTT. The chain uses TRBV7-9 and TRBJ1-1, with D perhaps TRBD1 (5 bases). The germline V gene has CDR1 SEHNR and CDR2 FQNEAQ (reference sequence). V gave up 5 bases and J gave up 0 bases, with 22 bases separating them. The CDR3 covers 18 residues. The entire variable domain, with the rest obtained from reference TRBV7-9 and TRBJ1-1, is as follows: DTGVSQNPRHKITKRGQNVTFRCDPISEHNRLYWYRQTLGQGPEFLTYFQNEAQLEKSRLLSDRFSAERPKGSFSTLEIQRTEQGDSAMYLCASSQGNYLRGVNTEAFFGQGTRLTVV.

The CDR3 here is CASSPPAGGTEAFF. CDR3 sequence (DNA): TGTGCCAGCTCACCACCGGCAGGGGGCACTGAAGCTTTCTTT. The chain couples TRBV18 to TRBJ1-1, with 7 bases lining up with TRBD1. The junction had 2 bases not matched to a gene; V was cut back by 0 bases and J by 4 bases. This CDR3 region has 14 residues. Germline CDR1 and CDR2: KGHSH and LQKENI.

This chain joins TRBV18 and TRBJ2-7; D is unresolved. CDR1 is KGHSH, CDR2 LQKENI, per germline. The V end lost 2 bases, the J end lost 6 bases, and 11 bases lay between the germline ends. This CDR3 contains 13 residues. CDR3 protein: CASSPIERGEQYV. The DNA of the CDR3 is TGTGCCAGCTCACCAATCGAGCGTGGCGAGCAGTACGTC.

The chain links TRBV4-1 to TRBJ2-7, with 10 nucleotides matching TRBD1. The V gene's germline CDR1 is MGHRA and CDR2 YSYEKL. CDR3 length: 18 amino acids. With V trimmed by 1 base and J by 2 bases, 11 bases remained unmatched. For the CDR3, the DNA is TGCGCCAGCAGCCAAGGAGCGGTCGGGACAGGGGTCACCTACGAGCAGTACTTC. Amino acids: CASSQGAVGTGVTYEQYF.

J is TRBJ2-3 and V is TRBV19, with 7 bases identical to TRBD2. CDR1 is LNHDA and CDR2 is SQIVND in the germline V gene (reference sequence). The CDR3 runs to 15 residues. The V gene end was trimmed by 3 bases and the J gene end by 4 bases; junction bases not matched to a gene: 7. The DNA of the CDR3 is TGTGCCAGTAGTATTGGTGGGAGGGCCTCAGATACGCAGTATTTT. This encodes CASSIGGRASDTQYF.

The DNA for the CDR3 is TGCGCCAGCAGCTTGGTTGGAGGGACAGGCTATGGCTACACCTTC. Protein sequence: CASSLVGGTGYGYTF. The chain couples TRBV5-1 to TRBJ1-2; TRBD1 matches at 8 bases. The germline V gene encodes CDR1 SGHRS and CDR2 YFSETQ. The trim removed 0 bases at V and 4 bases at J, leaving 5 bases unmatched. The CDR3 extends over 15 amino acids.

V and J are TRBV30 and TRBJ2-3; tentative D call: TRBD1 (5 bases). Trimming took off 4 bases at V and 2 bases at J, with 22 bases between the two ends. Looked up from germline, CDR1 is GTSNPN and CDR2 is SVGIG (reference sequence). The CDR3 runs to 17 residues. The CDR3 here is CAWNPPGRGWFTDTQYF. The CDR3 DNA is TGTGCCTGGAACCCACCTGGTAGGGGATGGTTCACAGATACGCAGTATTTT. Looking up the rest from reference TRBV30 and TRBJ2-3 gives the full variable domain: SQTIHQWPATLVQPVGSPLSLECTVEGTSNPNLYWYRQAAGRGLQLLFYSVGIGQISSEVPQNLSASRPQDRQFILSSKKLLLSDSGFYLCAWNPPGRGWFTDTQYFGPGTRLTVL.

The chain links TRBV19 to TRBJ1-2; D gene unclear. V dropped 7 bases and J dropped 3 bases, with 9 bases sitting between them. The CDR3 covers 12 residues. Germline lookup yields CDR1 LNHDA and CDR2 SQIVND (reference sequence). CDR3 DNA sequence: TGTGCCAGTACAGGCGGGGACTATGGCTACACCTTC. Translating it yields CASTGGDYGYTF. Full variable domain (outside the CDR3, taken from reference TRBV19 and TRBJ1-2): DGGITQSPKYLFRKEGQNVTLSCEQNLNHDAMYWYRQDPGQGLRLIYYSQIVNDFQKGDIAEGYSVSREKKESFPLTVTSAQKNPTAFYLCASTGGDYGYTFGSGTRLTVV.

This clone was counted a single time. The CDR3 loop reads CASSQDEALAGRKTGELFF. The CDR3 DNA sequence: TGTGCCAGCAGCCAAGATGAGGCACTAGCGGGAAGGAAAACCGGGGAGCTGTTTTTT. This sequence joins TRBV4-2 and TRBJ2-2; 10 nucleotides align to TRBD2. The germline gives CDR1 LGHNA, CDR2 YNFKEQ. Losses at the gene ends were 0 bases for V and 5 bases for J; bases not matched to a gene: 12. The CDR3 sequence is 19 residues long.

J is TRBJ2-2 and V is TRBV2; a possible D gene is TRBD2 (5 bases). This CDR3 has 15 amino acids. Deletions cut 7 bases from V and 0 bases from J, with 12 bases between. The germline V gene has CDR1 SNHLY and CDR2 FYNNEI. CDR3 DNA sequence: TGTGCCAGCAAAACTAGTAGGTCGAACACCGGGGAGCTGTTTTTT. Translating gives CASKTSRSNTGELFF. The full variable domain, its missing parts supplied by reference TRBV2 and TRBJ2-2, is EPEVTQTPSHQVTQMGQEVILRCVPISNHLYFYWYRQILGQKVEFLVSFYNNEISEKSEIFDDQFSVERPDGSNFTLKIRSTKLEDSAMYFCASKTSRSNTGELFFGEGSRLTVL.

This chain joins TRBV19 and TRBJ2-2; D is possibly TRBD2 (6 bases). CDR3 length: 15 amino acids. Germline CDR1 LNHDA, CDR2 SQIVND (reference sequence). Trimming stripped 3 bases from V and 3 bases from J, with 11 bases between. DNA of the CDR3: TGTGCCAGTAGTATGGATGGGAGGTACACCGGGGAGCTGTTTTTT. This codes for CASSMDGRYTGELFF.

This rearrangement joins TRBV29-1 to TRBJ2-3; tentatively, D is TRBD2 (6 bases). The CDR3 has 12 residues. CDR1 and CDR2 (germline): SQVTM, ANQGSEA. V was pared by 2 bases and J by 10 bases, with 13 bases between. The CDR3 region has the DNA TGCAGCGTTGAAACCGGGACTTACGCGCAGTATTTT. Protein: CSVETGTYAQYF.

The rearrangement links TRBV24-1 to TRBJ2-3; unclear D gene. Germline V gene sequence: CDR1 KGHDR, CDR2 SFDVKD. The length of the CDR3 is 14 residues. V was cut by 9 bases and J by 5 bases, with 17 bases left in between. The CDR3 bases are TGTGCCACCCTGACGCGACTTAGTAAAGATACGCAGTATTTT. It specifies CATLTRLSKDTQYF.

This chain connects TRBV7-3 to TRBJ2-1; 9 nucleotides line up with TRBD1. CDR1 SGHTA and CDR2 FQGTGA come from the germline V gene. The CDR3 sequence is 16 residues long. The J segment lost 1 base and the V segment lost 8 bases, leaving 9 bases of the junction unmatched. The CDR3 protein is CASSPGTGRSYNEQFF. The DNA of the CDR3 is TGTGCCAGCTCACCAGGGACAGGGAGATCCTACAATGAGCAGTTCTTC.

This clone was counted at least ten times. The sample contains more than one DNA sequence encoding this CDR3. V usage is TRBV3-1 (or the pseudogene TRBV3-2) and J usage is TRBJ1-1; D unclear. The CDR3 contains 13 residues. V lost 0 bases and J 5 bases, leaving 7 bases between the germline ends. Germline V lookup: CDR1 LGHDT, CDR2 YNNKEL (reference sequence). The CDR3 nucleotides read TGTGCCAGCAGCCAAGATTTGAGTACTGAAGCTTTCTTT. Translating gives CASSQDLSTEAFF.

The rearrangement joins TRBV5-5 to TRBJ2-1, with D hard to call. CDR1 is SGHKS and CDR2 is YYEKEE in the germline V gene (reference sequence). V lost 4 bases, J lost 3 bases, and 8 bases lay in between. The CDR3 is made up of 13 amino acids. The CDR3 spells CASSPKDYNEQFF. Here the CDR3 DNA reads TGTGCCAGCAGCCCTAAAGACTACAATGAGCAGTTCTTC.

This chain uses TRBV7-6 with TRBJ2-5, with D maybe TRBD2 (5 bases). Per the germline V gene, CDR1 is SGHVS and CDR2 is FNYEAQ. This CDR3 region has 15 residues. The V gene lost 3 bases and the J gene lost 1 base, with 12 bases spanning the gap. CDR3 sequence (DNA): TGTGCCAGCAGCTTCAACGCCGGGGTCCAAGAGACCCAGTACTTC. This encodes CASSFNAGVQETQYF. Using reference TRBV7-6 and TRBJ2-5 for the parts outside the CDR3, the full variable domain is GAGVSQSPRYKVTKRGQDVALRCDPISGHVSLYWYRQALGQGPEFLTYFNYEAQQDKSGLPNDRFSAERPEGSISTLTIQRTEQRDSAMYRCASSFNAGVQETQYFGPGTRLLVL.

The CDR3: CASSPGQGADTQYF. CDR3 bases: TGTGCCAGCAGCCCGGGACAGGGGGCAGATACGCAGTATTTT. V usage is TRBV7-3 and J usage is TRBJ2-3; TRBD1 aligns across 11 bases. The CDR3 is 14 amino acids. V gave up 5 bases and J gave up 4 bases; unmatched junction bases: 2. From germline, CDR1 is SGHTA and CDR2 FQGTGA.

The chain is built from TRBV19 and TRBJ2-7, with D tentatively TRBD2 (6 bases). CDR3 length: 14 residues. Germline V CDR1 and CDR2: LNHDA, SQIVND (reference sequence). The V gene lost 2 bases and the J gene lost 3 bases, with 11 bases spanning the gap. The CDR3: CASSIFGGNYEQYF. The DNA of the CDR3 is TGTGCCAGTAGTATATTTGGAGGGAACTACGAGCAGTACTTC.